These T cell receptor beta chains were read from a single sample in a study of cytomegalovirus exposure and HLA in healthy donors. Assay: immunoSEQ multiplex PCR; the TCRdb copy retains only in-frame clones and omits some. There are some 150,000 clones in the sample; roughly four fifths occur only once, and 2% to 2.5% lies in the top ten. What was sequenced was PBMCs. The receptors were sampled from a woman in her twenties or thirties in good health and CMV-seropositive. Each CDR3 is given with its conserved first and last residue. A D gene is named only where the DNA matches it firmly. The size entry is marked missing in some rows and otherwise reads once, few, many or a size class.

J: TRBJ1-1
D: .
V: TRBV9
size: few
CDR3: CASSVGVSIQGWGTEAFF
DNA: TGTGCCAGCAGCGTAGGGGTTTCCATTCAGGGGTGGGGCACTGAAGCTTTCTTT

J: TRBJ2-1
D: .
V: TRBV6-5
size: .
CDR3: CASSYGAASSYNEQFF
DNA: TGTGCCAGCAGTTACGGCGCGGCAAGCTCCTACAATGAGCAGTTCTTC

J: TRBJ2-3
D: .
V: TRBV11-2
size: .
CDR3: CASSSNPVWAGTDTQYF
DNA: TGTGCCAGCAGCTCAAATCCCGTGTGGGCTGGCACAGATACGCAGTATTTT

J: TRBJ2-7
D: TRBD2
V: TRBV30
size: .
CDR3: CAWSPGASGTYEQYF
DNA: TGTGCCTGGAGTCCTGGGGCTAGCGGGACCTACGAGCAGTACTTC

J: TRBJ1-3
D: TRBD1
V: TRBV7-8
size: .
CDR3: CASSSRQGRGNTIYF
DNA: TGTGCCAGCAGCTCCAGACAGGGAAGAGGAAACACCATATATTTT

J: TRBJ2-3
D: TRBD1
V: TRBV5-6
size: .
CDR3: CASSFVGQGADTQYF
DNA: TGTGCCAGCAGCTTTGTGGGACAGGGAGCAGATACGCAGTATTTT

J: TRBJ1-2
D: TRBD1
V: TRBV6-4
size: .
CDR3: CASSDSAGGIYGYTF
DNA: TGTGCCAGCAGTGACTCGGCAGGGGGTATCTATGGCTACACCTTC

J: TRBJ2-3
D: TRBD2
V: TRBV6-5
size: .
CDR3: CASSYSAGAGDTQYF
DNA: TGTGCCAGCAGTTACTCCGCGGGAGCGGGAGATACGCAGTATTTT

J: TRBJ2-3
D: .
V: TRBV5-1
size: few
CDR3: CASSSGQVNRVTDTQYF
DNA: TGCGCCAGCAGCTCAGGGCAGGTCAATAGGGTTACAGATACGCAGTATTTT

J: TRBJ2-1
D: TRBD1
V: TRBV19
size: .
CDR3: CASSSQQGATYNEQFF
DNA: TGTGCCAGTAGTAGTCAACAGGGGGCCACCTACAATGAGCAGTTCTTC

J: TRBJ2-7
D: .
V: TRBV7-9
size: few
CDR3: CASSPRGGDEQYF
DNA: TGTGCCAGCAGTCCCAGGGGTGGGGACGAGCAGTACTTC

J: TRBJ2-7
D: .
V: TRBV4-1
size: few
CDR3: CASSLGSIGSDYEQYF
DNA: TGCGCCAGCAGCCTGGGTTCGATCGGTAGCGACTACGAGCAGTACTTC

J: TRBJ2-5
D: .
V: TRBV5-4
size: .
CDR3: CASSPRGAYAETQYF
DNA: TGTGCCAGCAGCCCACGGGGGGCCTATGCAGAGACCCAGTACTTC

J: TRBJ2-2
D: .
V: TRBV4-3
size: .
CDR3: CASSQRGVGERDGELFF
DNA: TGCGCCAGCAGCCAAAGGGGGGTAGGCGAGCGGGACGGGGAGCTGTTTTTT

J: TRBJ1-4
D: TRBD1
V: TRBV27
size: few
CDR3: CASSPTTGTGSLDDEKLFF
DNA: TGTGCCAGCAGTCCAACGACCGGGACAGGTTCCCTAGATGATGAAAAACTGTTTTTT

J: TRBJ2-2
D: TRBD1
V: TRBV10-3
size: .
CDR3: CATRDGQGASDTGELFF
DNA: TGTGCCACCAGGGACGGACAGGGTGCAAGCGACACCGGGGAGCTGTTTTTT

J: TRBJ2-7
D: .
V: TRBV7-9
size: .
CDR3: CASRSRLDAAYEQYF
DNA: TGTGCCAGCAGGTCCCGACTAGACGCGGCCTACGAGCAGTACTTC

J: TRBJ2-1
D: TRBD2
V: TRBV5-1
size: few
CDR3: CASSQGLAGLNEQFF
DNA: TGCGCCAGCAGTCAGGGACTAGCGGGGTTAAATGAGCAGTTCTTC

J: TRBJ2-6
D: TRBD1
V: TRBV5-6
size: few
CDR3: CASSPGTGGRRGANVLTF
DNA: TGTGCCAGCAGCCCCGGGACAGGGGGGAGGAGGGGGGCCAACGTCCTGACTTTC

J: TRBJ1-4
D: TRBD1
V: TRBV7-2
size: few
CDR3: CASSRQGRDEKLFF
DNA: TGTGCCAGCAGCCGACAGGGGAGGGATGAAAAACTGTTTTTT

J: TRBJ1-6
D: TRBD1
V: TRBV5-6
size: .
CDR3: CASSPGQGNSPLHF
DNA: TGTGCCAGCAGCCCGGGACAGGGAAATTCACCCCTCCACTTT

J: TRBJ1-2
D: .
V: TRBV10-3
size: .
CDR3: CAISETGAYGYTF
DNA: TGTGCCATCAGTGAAACAGGAGCCTATGGCTACACCTTC

J: TRBJ2-4
D: .
V: TRBV7-2
size: once
CDR3: CASSLLGLGGTKNIQYF
DNA: TGTGCCAGCAGCTTACTTGGTTTAGGGGGAACCAAAAACATTCAGTACTTC

J: TRBJ2-7
D: TRBD2
V: TRBV7-2
size: .
CDR3: CASSLVGSSGAHEQYF
DNA: TGTGCCAGCAGCTTAGTTGGTTCTAGCGGAGCTCACGAGCAGTACTTC